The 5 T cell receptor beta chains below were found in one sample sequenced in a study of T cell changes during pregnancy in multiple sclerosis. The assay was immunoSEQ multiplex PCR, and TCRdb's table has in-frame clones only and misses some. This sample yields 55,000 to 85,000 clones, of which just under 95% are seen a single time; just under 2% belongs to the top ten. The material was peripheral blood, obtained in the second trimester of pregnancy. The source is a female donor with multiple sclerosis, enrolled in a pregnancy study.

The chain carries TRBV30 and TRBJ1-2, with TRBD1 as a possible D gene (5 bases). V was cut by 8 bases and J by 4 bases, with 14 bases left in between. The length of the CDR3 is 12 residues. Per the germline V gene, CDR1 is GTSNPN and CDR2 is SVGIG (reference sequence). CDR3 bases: TGTGCCGGGGCGGGGGGACCCTATGGCTACACCTTC. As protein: CAGAGGPYGYTF.

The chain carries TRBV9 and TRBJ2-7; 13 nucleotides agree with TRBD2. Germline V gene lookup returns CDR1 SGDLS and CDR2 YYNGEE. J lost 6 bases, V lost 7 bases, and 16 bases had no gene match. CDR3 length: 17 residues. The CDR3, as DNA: TGTGCCAGCGCCCCAGGACTAGCGGGAGATATGGTTGGCGAGCAGTACTTC. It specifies CASAPGLAGDMVGEQYF.

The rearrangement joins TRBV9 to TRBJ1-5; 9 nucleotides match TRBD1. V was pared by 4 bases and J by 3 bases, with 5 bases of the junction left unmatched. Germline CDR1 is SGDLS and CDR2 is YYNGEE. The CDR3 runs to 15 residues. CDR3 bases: TGTGCCAGCAGCCCTGGGGACAGGGACAATCAGCCCCAGCATTTT. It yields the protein CASSPGDRDNQPQHF. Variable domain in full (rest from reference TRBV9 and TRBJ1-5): DSGVTQTPKHLITATGQRVTLRCSPRSGDLSVYWYQQSLDQGLQFLIQYYNGEERAKGNILERFSAQQFPDLHSELNLSSLELGDSALYFCASSPGDRDNQPQHFGDGTRLSIL.

CDR3 sequence: CASSHTSTGSYEQYF. The CDR3 bases are TGCGCCAGCAGCCACACCTCGACAGGGTCCTACGAGCAGTACTTC. The chain links TRBV4-1 to TRBJ2-7, with 7 positions matching TRBD1. Germline V CDR1 and CDR2: MGHRA, YSYEKL. With 3 bases clipped from V and 1 base from J, the junction kept 6 bases outside the gene matches. The CDR3 contains 15 residues.

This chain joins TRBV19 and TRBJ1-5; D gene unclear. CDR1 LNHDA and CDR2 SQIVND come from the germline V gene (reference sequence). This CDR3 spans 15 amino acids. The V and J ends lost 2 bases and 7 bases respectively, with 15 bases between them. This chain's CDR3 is CASSIRQAGHQPQHF. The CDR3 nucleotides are TGTGCCAGTAGTATAAGGCAGGCGGGTCACCAGCCCCAGCATTTT.